This entry lists 12 T cell receptor beta chains sequenced from one sample in a study of T-cell memory formation after mild COVID-19. TCRdb reprocessed the 5' RACE reads via MiXCR and lists one record per CDR3 protein. The data show about 150,000 distinct CDR3 sequences, around 15% seen once. Material: PBMCs or a T cell subset sorted from them (not recorded which). All receptors come from an adult woman who had mild COVID-19 (a few samples of this study predate the infection). Cell type and time point are not known.

The table lists this clonotype with a few counts. This rearrangement joins TRBV7-8 to TRBJ2-7; D may be TRBD1 (6 bases). This CDR3 has 15 residues. V was shortened by 3 bases and J by 0 bases, with 12 bases between the two germline ends. The germline V gene encodes CDR1 SGHVS and CDR2 FQNEAQ. CDR3 region: CASSLGAISSYEQYF. CDR3 DNA: TGTGCCAGCAGCTTGGGGGCTATCAGCTCCTACGAGCAGTACTTC.

The chain combines TRBV5-5 with TRBJ1-5; possibly TRBD1 for D (5 bases). V dropped 0 bases and J dropped 0 bases, with 10 bases sitting between them. This CDR3 is 16 amino acids long. Per the germline V gene, CDR1 is SGHKS and CDR2 is YYEKEE (reference sequence). The DNA of the CDR3 is TGTGCCAGCAGCTTGGCCGGGGGTTATAGCAATCAGCCCCAGCATTTT. Protein sequence: CASSLAGGYSNQPQHF.

This clonotype was seen more than once but under ten times. The chain has TRBV24-1 and TRBJ2-7; the match to TRBD1 covers 8 bases. Germline lookup yields CDR1 KGHDR and CDR2 SFDVKD. The CDR3 loop spans 14 amino acids. The trim removed 4 bases at V and 4 bases at J, leaving 5 bases unmatched. The CDR3 is CATSDPGTGYEQYF. The CDR3 DNA reads TGTGCCACCAGTGACCCCGGGACAGGTTACGAGCAGTACTTC.

Only a few counts were recorded for this clonotype. The V call is TRBV7-2, the J call TRBJ2-5, with 7 bases that match TRBD2. The CDR3 contains 15 residues. Per the germline V gene, CDR1 is SGHTA and CDR2 is FQGNSA. The ends lost 4 bases at V and 6 bases at J; junction bases unmatched: 11. The CDR3 loop reads CASSWPGGLEKTQYF. For the CDR3, the DNA is TGTGCCAGCAGCTGGCCGGGAGGCCTCGAAAAGACCCAGTACTTC.

The table lists this clonotype with a few counts. The chain recombines TRBV4-1 with TRBJ1-1; D is uncertain. The V gene's germline CDR1 is MGHRA and CDR2 YSYEKL. Trimming took 1 base from V and 3 from J, leaving 12 bases between them. This CDR3 is built from 15 residues. CDR3 nucleotides: TGCGCCAGCAGCCAAGCACGGGAAGGATACACTGAAGCTTTCTTT. Its protein is CASSQAREGYTEAFF.

The V gene is TRBV19, the J gene TRBJ2-2; either TRBD1 or TRBD2 may fit D (5 bases each). Germline V gives CDR1 LNHDA, CDR2 SQIVND (reference sequence). This CDR3 is 14 amino acids long. The V and J ends lost 4 bases and 6 bases respectively, with 12 bases between them. Here the CDR3 DNA reads TGTGCCAGTAGTACCCAGGGACCAGCCGGGGAGCTGTTTTTT. This translates into CASSTQGPAGELFF. The variable domain in full, with the rest retrieved from reference TRBV19 and TRBJ2-2, is DGGITQSPKYLFRKEGQNVTLSCEQNLNHDAMYWYRQDPGQGLRLIYYSQIVNDFQKGDIAEGYSVSREKKESFPLTVTSAQKNPTAFYLCASSTQGPAGELFFGEGSRLTVL.

This clonotype has a handful of counts. V usage is TRBV2 and J usage is TRBJ2-7; 7 nucleotides align to TRBD1. Trimming cost V 7 bases and J 6 bases; bases outside gene matches: 0. The CDR3 has 10 residues. Looked up from germline, CDR1 is SNHLY and CDR2 is FYNNEI. CDR3 sequence reads: CASNRGEQYF. For the CDR3, the DNA is TGTGCCAGCAACAGGGGCGAGCAGTACTTC.

At least ten counts were recorded for this clonotype. This CDR3 reads CSAAQGFFSYEQYF. CDR3 DNA: TGCAGTGCTGCCCAGGGGTTCTTCTCCTACGAGCAGTACTTC. The chain uses TRBV20-1 and TRBJ2-7; tentatively, D is TRBD1 (6 bases). Looked up from germline, CDR1 is DFQATT and CDR2 is SNEGSKA (reference sequence). This CDR3 is 14 amino acids long. The V gene lost 5 bases and the J gene lost 0 bases, with 14 bases spanning the gap.

This clonotype was detected a few times. The chain couples TRBV5-1 to TRBJ2-4, with a weak D call TRBD2 (6 bases). Trimming removed 4 bases at V and 2 bases at J, with 13 bases between. The germline V gene has CDR1 SGHRS and CDR2 YFSETQ. The length of the CDR3 is 15 residues. In nucleotides, the CDR3 is TGCGCCAGCAGCCAAACGGGACTTTCCAAAAACATTCAGTACTTC. As protein: CASSQTGLSKNIQYF.

This chain links TRBV6-5 with TRBJ2-3, with 12 bases aligning to TRBD2. The CDR3 covers 18 residues. The J segment lost 0 bases and the V segment lost 2 bases, leaving 6 bases of the junction unmatched. CDR1 is MNHEY, CDR2 SVGAGI, per germline. CDR3: CASSYLGLAGTSTDTQYF. The CDR3 DNA reads TGTGCCAGCAGTTACCTGGGACTAGCGGGTACTAGCACAGATACGCAGTATTTT.

The chain has TRBV20-1 and TRBJ2-1; 11 nucleotides match TRBD2. CDR1 and CDR2 (germline): DFQATT, SNEGSKA (reference sequence). CDR3 length: 15 amino acids. Trimming removed 5 bases from V and 3 bases from J; junction bases left unmatched: 6. For the CDR3, the DNA is TGCAGTGCTTACCTTAGCGGGAGGGTCTACAATGAGCAGTTCTTC. Translating gives CSAYLSGRVYNEQFF.

This clonotype was seen only a few times. The chain couples TRBV29-1 to TRBJ1-3; D remains unclear. Germline V gene sequence: CDR1 SQVTM, CDR2 ANQGSEA. V lost 7 bases, J lost 4 bases, and 14 bases lay in between. The length of the CDR3 is 13 residues. In DNA form, the CDR3 reads TGCAGCGGACTCGACCCGGGGGGAAACACCATATATTTT. It yields the protein CSGLDPGGNTIYF.